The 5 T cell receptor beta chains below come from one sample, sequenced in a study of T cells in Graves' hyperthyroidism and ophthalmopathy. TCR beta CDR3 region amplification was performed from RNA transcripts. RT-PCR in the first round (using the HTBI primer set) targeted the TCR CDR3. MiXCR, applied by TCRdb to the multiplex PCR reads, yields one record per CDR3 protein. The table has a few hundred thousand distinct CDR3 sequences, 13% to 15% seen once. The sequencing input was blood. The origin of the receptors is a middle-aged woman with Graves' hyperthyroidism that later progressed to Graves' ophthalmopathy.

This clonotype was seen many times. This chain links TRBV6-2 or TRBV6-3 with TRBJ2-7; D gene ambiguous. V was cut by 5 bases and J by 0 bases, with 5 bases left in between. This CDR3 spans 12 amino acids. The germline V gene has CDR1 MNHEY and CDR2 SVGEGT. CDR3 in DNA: TGTGCCAGCAGTCACGACTCCTACGAGCAGTACTTC. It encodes CASSHDSYEQYF.

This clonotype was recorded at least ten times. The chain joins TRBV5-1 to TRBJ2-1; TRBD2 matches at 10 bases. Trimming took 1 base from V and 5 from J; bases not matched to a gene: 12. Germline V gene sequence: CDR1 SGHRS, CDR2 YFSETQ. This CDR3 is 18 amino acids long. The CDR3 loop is CASSLRLAGEGNNNEQFF. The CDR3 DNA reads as TGCGCCAGCAGCTTGCGCCTAGCGGGAGAGGGGAATAACAATGAGCAGTTCTTC.

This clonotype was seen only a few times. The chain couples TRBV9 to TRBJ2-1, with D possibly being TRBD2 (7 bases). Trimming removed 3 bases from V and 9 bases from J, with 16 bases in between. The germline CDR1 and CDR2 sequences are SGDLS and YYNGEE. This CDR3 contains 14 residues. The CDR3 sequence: CASSDPRGGAEQFF. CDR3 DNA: TGTGCCAGCAGCGATCCGAGGGGGGGAGCTGAGCAGTTCTTC.

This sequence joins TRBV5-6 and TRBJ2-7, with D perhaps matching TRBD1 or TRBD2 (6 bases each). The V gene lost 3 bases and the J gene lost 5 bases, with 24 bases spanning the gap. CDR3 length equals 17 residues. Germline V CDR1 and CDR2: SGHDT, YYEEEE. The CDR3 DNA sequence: TGTGCCAGCAGCTCTGCGGGGCATGGGGGCAGAATTGACGAGCAGTACTTC. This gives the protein CASSSAGHGGRIDEQYF.

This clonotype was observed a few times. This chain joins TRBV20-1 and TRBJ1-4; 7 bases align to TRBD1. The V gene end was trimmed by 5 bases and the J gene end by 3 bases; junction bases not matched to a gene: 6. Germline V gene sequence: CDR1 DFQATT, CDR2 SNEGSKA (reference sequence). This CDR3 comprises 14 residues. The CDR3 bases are TGCAGTGCTCGACAGGGTTCAGCTAATGAAAAACTGTTTTTT. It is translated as CSARQGSANEKLFF.